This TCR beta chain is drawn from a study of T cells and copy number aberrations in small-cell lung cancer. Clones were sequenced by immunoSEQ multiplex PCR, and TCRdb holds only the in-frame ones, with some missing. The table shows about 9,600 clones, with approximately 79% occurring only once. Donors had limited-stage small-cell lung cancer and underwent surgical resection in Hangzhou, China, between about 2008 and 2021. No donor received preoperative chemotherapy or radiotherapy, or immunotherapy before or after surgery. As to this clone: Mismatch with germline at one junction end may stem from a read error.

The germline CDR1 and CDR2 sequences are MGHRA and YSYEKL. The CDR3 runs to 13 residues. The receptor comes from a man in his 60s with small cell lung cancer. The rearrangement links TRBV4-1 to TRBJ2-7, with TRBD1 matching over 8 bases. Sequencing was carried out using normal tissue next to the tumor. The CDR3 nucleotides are TGCGCCAGCAGCCGAGAGACAGGGGTTAAGCAGTACTTT. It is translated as CASSRETGVKQYF.